The source of this T cell receptor (beta chain) is a study of sequential checkpoint blockade in melanoma. For the study at large: First-line arms were nivolumab then ipilimumab, or the reverse, randomized 1:1. After both sequences, patients received maintenance nivolumab.

Treatment here: randomized to nivolumab then ipilimumab (arm A) or the reverse (arm B). DNA-damaging chemotherapy had not been given to any patient beforehand. From thawed PBMCs, live CD3+CD8+ cells negative for CD19 and CD56 were sorted. The V gene lost 5 bases and the J gene lost 0 bases, with 15 bases spanning the gap. The CDR3 runs 16 residues. The germline V gene has CDR1 SEHNR and CDR2 FQNEAQ (reference sequence). The method was immunoSEQ multiplex PCR; TCRdb's version includes in-frame clones alone and lacks a portion of them. The data hold approximately 9,000 clones, with 45% to 60% observed a single time.

The clonotype originates from a human donor with melanoma. The chain employs TRBV7-9 and TRBJ2-3, with D hard to call. Sequenced here: CD8+ T cells sorted from blood (inferred from file names), sampled from a patient given nivolumab and ipilimumab in sequence. The CDR3 DNA sequence: TGTGCCAGCAGCCCGACTGCGATTGGAAGCACAGATACGCAGTATTTT. Its protein product is CASSPTAIGSTDTQYF. Variable domain in full (rest from reference TRBV7-9 and TRBJ2-3): DTGVSQNPRHKITKRGQNVTFRCDPISEHNRLYWYRQTLGQGPEFLTYFQNEAQLEKSRLLSDRFSAERPKGSFSTLEIQRTEQGDSAMYLCASSPTAIGSTDTQYFGPGTRLTVL.